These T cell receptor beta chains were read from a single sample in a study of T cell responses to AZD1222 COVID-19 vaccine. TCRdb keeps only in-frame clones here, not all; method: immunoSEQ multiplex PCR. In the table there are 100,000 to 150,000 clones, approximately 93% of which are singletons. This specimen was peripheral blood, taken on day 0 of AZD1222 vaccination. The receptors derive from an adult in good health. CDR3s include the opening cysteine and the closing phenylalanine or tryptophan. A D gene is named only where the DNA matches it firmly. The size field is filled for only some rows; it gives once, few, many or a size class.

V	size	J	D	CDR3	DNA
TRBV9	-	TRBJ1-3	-	CASSVGLSGNTIYF	TGTGCCAGCAGTGTGGGACTCTCTGGAAACACCATATATTTT
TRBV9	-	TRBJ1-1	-	CASRPGDYMNTEAFF	TGTGCCAGCAGACCCGGGGATTACATGAACACTGAAGCTTTCTTT
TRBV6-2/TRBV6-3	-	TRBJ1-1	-	CASSRLSTEAFF	TGTGCCAGCAGTCGGCTGAGCACTGAAGCTTTCTTT
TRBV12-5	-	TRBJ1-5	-	CASGLGYTKTVTYSNQPQHF	TGTGCTAGTGGTTTGGGTTACACAAAGACGGTTACTTATAGCAATCAGCCCCAGCATTTT
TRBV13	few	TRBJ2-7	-	CASSRGNDGSYEQYF	TGTGCCAGCAGCAGGGGAAATGATGGCTCCTACGAGCAGTACTTC
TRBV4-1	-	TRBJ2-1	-	CASSQSGYPTYNEQFF	TGCGCCAGCAGCCAATCCGGCTACCCGACCTACAATGAGCAGTTCTTC
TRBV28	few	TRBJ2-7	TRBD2	CASSSGLASWQYF	TGTGCCAGCAGTTCCGGACTAGCTTCTTGGCAGTACTTC
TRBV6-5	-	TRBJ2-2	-	CASMEGPGAGELFF	TGTGCCAGCATGGAAGGACCTGGGGCCGGGGAGCTGTTTTTT
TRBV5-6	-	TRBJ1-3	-	CASSSHPGTGNTIYF	TGTGCCAGCAGCTCGCATCCAGGGACTGGAAACACCATATATTTT
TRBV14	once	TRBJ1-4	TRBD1	CASSQVGTVNEKLFF	TGTGCCAGCAGCCAAGTAGGGACAGTGAATGAAAAACTGTTTTTT
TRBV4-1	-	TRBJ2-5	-	CASSGEGETQYF	TGCGCCAGCTCAGGGGAGGGGGAGACCCAGTACTTC
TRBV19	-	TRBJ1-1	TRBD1	CASTGGAWGKTEAFF	TGTGCCAGCACAGGGGGCGCTTGGGGGAAGACTGAAGCTTTCTTT
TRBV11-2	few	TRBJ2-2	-	CASSLDSGLWDGIGGELFF	TGTGCCAGCAGCTTAGATTCCGGACTATGGGACGGGATCGGCGGGGAGCTGTTTTTT
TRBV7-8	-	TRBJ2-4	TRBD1	CASSRGQGGPNIQYF	TGTGCCAGCAGCCGAGGACAGGGCGGACCAAACATTCAGTACTTC
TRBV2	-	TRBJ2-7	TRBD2	CARGLTSGDSYEQYF	TGTGCCAGAGGGTTGACTAGCGGCGACTCCTACGAGCAGTACTTC
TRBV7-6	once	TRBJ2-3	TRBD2	CASNLAGGRGDTQYF	TGTGCCAGCAACTTAGCGGGGGGCCGAGGAGATACGCAGTATTTT
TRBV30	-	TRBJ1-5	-	CAWSIVSRDQPQHF	TGTGCCTGGAGTATCGTTTCTAGGGATCAGCCCCAGCATTTT
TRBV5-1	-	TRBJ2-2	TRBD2	CASSFRGEIAGRTGELFF	TGCGCCAGCAGCTTCCGTGGGGAGATAGCGGGGCGAACCGGGGAGCTGTTTTTT
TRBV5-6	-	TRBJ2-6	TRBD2	CASSLEAGEGANVLTF	TGTGCCAGCAGCTTGGAGGCGGGAGAAGGGGCCAACGTCCTGACTTTC
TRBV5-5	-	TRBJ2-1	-	CASTLDIDNEQFF	TGTGCCAGCACCTTGGATATCGACAATGAGCAGTTCTTC
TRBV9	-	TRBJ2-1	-	CASSVGSSYNEQFF	TGTGCCAGCAGCGTGGGGAGCTCCTACAATGAGCAGTTCTTC
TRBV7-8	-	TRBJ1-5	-	CASSLEGQTKNQPQHF	TGTGCCAGCAGCTTAGAAGGACAGACGAAAAATCAGCCCCAGCATTTT
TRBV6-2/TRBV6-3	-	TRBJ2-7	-	CASSHGDSHEQYF	TGTGCCAGCAGTCACGGGGACTCCCACGAGCAGTACTTC
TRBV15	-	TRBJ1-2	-	CATSRVAGTYGYTF	TGTGCCACCAGCAGAGTTGCAGGAACCTATGGCTACACCTTC
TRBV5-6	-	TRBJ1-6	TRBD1	CASSFTTGMDNSPLHF	TGTGCCAGCAGCTTCACGACAGGGATGGATAATTCACCCCTCCACTTT
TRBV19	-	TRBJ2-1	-	CASSFPGARGNEQFF	TGTGCCAGTAGTTTCCCGGGGGCGAGGGGCAATGAGCAGTTCTTC
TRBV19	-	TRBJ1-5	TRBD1	CASSIVEGARNQPQHF	TGTGCCAGTAGTATAGTGGAGGGGGCGAGAAATCAGCCCCAGCATTTT
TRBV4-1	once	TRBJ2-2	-	CASSQDPGPTGELFF	TGCGCCAGCAGCCAAGATCCAGGGCCCACCGGGGAGCTGTTTTTT
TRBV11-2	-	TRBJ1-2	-	CASSITQGRIRIANYGYTF	TGTGCCAGCAGCATCACCCAAGGCAGGATCCGTATAGCTAACTATGGCTACACCTTC
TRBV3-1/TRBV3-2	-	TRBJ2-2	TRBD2	CASTLAGVAGELFF	TGTGCCAGTACATTAGCGGGAGTTGCCGGGGAGCTGTTTTTT
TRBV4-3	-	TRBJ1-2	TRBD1	CASSQDRTGGLLYGYTF	TGCGCCAGCAGCCAAGACCGGACAGGGGGGTTACTTTATGGCTACACCTTC
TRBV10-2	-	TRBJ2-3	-	CASIGAEDTQYF	TGCGCCAGCATAGGGGCCGAAGATACGCAGTATTTT
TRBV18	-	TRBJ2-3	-	CASSPTRGDTTDTQYF	TGTGCCAGCTCACCGACTCGAGGGGATACCACAGATACGCAGTATTTT
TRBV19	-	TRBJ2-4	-	CASSMRRERAKNIQYF	TGTGCCAGTAGTATGCGCAGGGAGAGGGCCAAAAACATTCAGTACTTC
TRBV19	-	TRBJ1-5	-	CASSNLLGVSNQPQHF	TGTGCCAGTAGCAACCTACTCGGGGTAAGCAATCAGCCCCAGCATTTT
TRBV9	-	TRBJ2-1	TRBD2	CASSVGAGGTNEQFF	TGTGCCAGCAGCGTAGGGGCGGGGGGAACTAATGAGCAGTTCTTC
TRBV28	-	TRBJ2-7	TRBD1	CASSGSDRGLYEQYF	TGTGCCAGCAGTGGCTCGGACAGGGGGTTATACGAGCAGTACTTC
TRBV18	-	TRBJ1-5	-	CASSPRAGRNQPQHF	TGTGCCAGCTCACCACGGGCAGGGCGGAATCAGCCCCAGCATTTT
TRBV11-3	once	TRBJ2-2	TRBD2	CASSHPTSGRVTGELFF	TGTGCCAGCAGCCACCCGACTAGCGGGAGAGTCACCGGGGAGCTGTTTTTT
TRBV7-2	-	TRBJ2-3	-	CASSLGTGGRADTQYF	TGTGCCAGCAGCTTAGGAACAGGGGGGAGGGCAGATACGCAGTATTTT
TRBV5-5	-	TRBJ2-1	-	CASSRGTGGEQFF	TGTGCCAGCAGCAGAGGGACCGGGGGTGAGCAGTTCTTC
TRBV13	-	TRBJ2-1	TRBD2	CASRKNGRAVYNEQFF	TGTGCCAGCAGAAAAAACGGGAGGGCCGTCTACAATGAGCAGTTCTTC
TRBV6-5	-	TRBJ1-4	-	CASSYGPGEKLFF	TGTGCCAGCAGTTACGGTCCGGGCGAAAAACTGTTTTTT
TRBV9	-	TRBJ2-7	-	CASSVEPQGGYEQYF	TGTGCCAGCAGCGTAGAGCCACAAGGGGGATACGAGCAGTACTTC
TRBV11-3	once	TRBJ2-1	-	CASSPNLGHNEQFF	TGTGCCAGCAGCCCCAACCTAGGTCACAATGAGCAGTTCTTC